This record concerns one TCR beta chain sequence. The CDR3 is made up of 17 amino acids. Germline CDR1 is MNHEY and CDR2 is SVGEGT. Trimming took 2 bases from V and 2 from J; bases not matched to a gene: 8. This entry belongs to a study of blood T cell repertoires in COVID-19. Generated by immunoSEQ multiplex PCR, the TCRdb table keeps only in-frame clones and is missing some. The sample consists of more than 300,000 clones, 85% to 90% of them appearing once. The sample comprised peripheral blood. The rearrangement joins TRBV6-2 or TRBV6-3 to TRBJ2-1; 8 bases agree with TRBD1. This receptor was taken from a woman between 40 and 55 years old with COVID-19, enrolled during active disease. CDR3 bases: TGTGCCAGCAGTTACAAACTAGGACAGGGCCCCTACAATGAGCAGTTCTTC. Translation gives CASSYKLGQGPYNEQFF.